The rows below give T cell receptor beta chains drawn from one sample of a study of control samples from healthy donors and cancer patients. Repertoires were generated with immunoSEQ multiplex PCR, while TCRdb's copy carries only in-frame clones and drops some. The sample yields 15,000 to 20,000 clones, approximately 88% seen once. The sequenced sample was PBMCs. The origin of the receptors is a man aged 60-69 years with head and neck cancer. Each CDR3 is given with its conserved first and last residue. The D gene is left open where the match is weak. Clone size appears in some rows only: once, few, many, or a class for an expanded clone.

V gene	D gene	clone size	J gene	CDR3 protein	CDR3 DNA
TRBV5-6	TRBD2	NA	TRBJ2-7	CASSYRLAGHHEQYF	TGTGCCAGCAGCTATAGACTAGCGGGGCACCACGAGCAGTACTTC
TRBV6-5	NA	NA	TRBJ1-1	CASIAQGSVRAEAFF	TGTGCCAGCATCGCACAGGGATCTGTTCGGGCTGAAGCTTTCTTT
TRBV29-1	NA	NA	TRBJ2-5	CSVGRETQYF	TGCAGCGTTGGTCGGGAGACCCAGTACTTC
TRBV3-1/TRBV3-2	NA	NA	TRBJ2-2	CASSQVSSNTGELFF	TGTGCCAGCAGCCAAGTGAGCTCGAACACCGGGGAGCTGTTTTTT
TRBV6-2/TRBV6-3	NA	NA	TRBJ2-4	CASSPGPSFVNIQYF	TGTGCCAGCAGCCCGGGACCGAGCTTTGTAAACATTCAGTACTTC
TRBV19	NA	NA	TRBJ1-5	CASRESQGLDMGNQPQHF	TGTGCCAGTAGGGAATCCCAGGGGCTGGATATGGGCAATCAGCCCCAGCATTTT
TRBV6-1	NA	NA	TRBJ1-3	CASSETVRGNTIYF	TGTGCCAGCAGTGAAACTGTAAGGGGAAACACCATATATTTT
TRBV3-1/TRBV3-2	TRBD1	NA	TRBJ2-7	CASSQAGTGWNEQYF	TGTGCCAGCAGCCAAGCGGGGACAGGTTGGAACGAGCAGTACTTC
TRBV27	NA	NA	TRBJ1-1	CASSRRTVNTEAFF	TGTGCCAGCAGCCGACGGACGGTTAACACTGAAGCTTTCTTT
TRBV5-1	NA	NA	TRBJ1-1	CASSPERGTEAFF	TGCGCCAGCAGCCCTGAGAGGGGAACTGAAGCTTTCTTT
TRBV7-3	TRBD2	NA	TRBJ2-3	CASSPYSGGPYSTQYF	TGTGCCAGCAGCCCATATAGCGGGGGGCCCTACAGTACGCAGTATTTT
TRBV18	TRBD1	NA	TRBJ2-7	CASSSRDRLYEQYF	TGTGCCAGCTCATCCCGGGACAGGCTCTACGAGCAGTACTTC
TRBV27	TRBD1	once	TRBJ1-4	CASRPLTGWDEKLFF	TGTGCCAGCAGGCCCTTGACAGGGTGGGATGAAAAACTGTTTTTT
TRBV7-9	NA	few	TRBJ2-7	CASSLANSYEQYF	TGTGCCAGCAGCTTAGCCAACTCCTACGAGCAGTACTTC
TRBV2	NA	few	TRBJ1-5	CASSVRWENQPQHF	TGTGCCAGCAGTGTTCGCTGGGAGAACCAGCCCCAGCATTTT